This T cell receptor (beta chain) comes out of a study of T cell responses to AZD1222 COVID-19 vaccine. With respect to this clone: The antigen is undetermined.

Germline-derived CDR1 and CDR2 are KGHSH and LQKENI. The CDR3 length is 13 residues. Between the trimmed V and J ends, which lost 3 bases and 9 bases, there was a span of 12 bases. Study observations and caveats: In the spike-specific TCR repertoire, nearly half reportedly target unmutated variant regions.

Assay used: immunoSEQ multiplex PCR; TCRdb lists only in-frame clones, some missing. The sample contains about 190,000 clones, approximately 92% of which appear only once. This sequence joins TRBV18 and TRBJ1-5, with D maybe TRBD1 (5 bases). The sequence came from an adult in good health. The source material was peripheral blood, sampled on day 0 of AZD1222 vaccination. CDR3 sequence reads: CASSPGVTGPQHF. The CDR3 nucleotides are TGTGCCAGCTCACCGGGGGTCACTGGGCCCCAGCATTTT.